A single sample gave rise to the 14 T cell receptor beta chains below, sequenced in a study of blood T cell repertoires in COVID-19. Data came from immunoSEQ multiplex PCR; TCRdb stores just in-frame clones and leaves some out. In the table there are roughly 130,000 clones, roughly 83% of which are singletons. The specimen was peripheral blood. The source of these receptors is a woman aged 70-85 years with COVID-19, enrolled during active disease.

This chain connects TRBV18 to TRBJ2-7, with no clear D. The germline CDR1 and CDR2 sequences are KGHSH and LQKENI. This CDR3 spans 15 amino acids. V was clipped by 1 base and J by 0 bases, with 10 bases between them. DNA for the CDR3: TGTGCCAGCTCACCACAGCCACCCCCCTCCTACGAGCAGTACTTC. Translated: CASSPQPPPSYEQYF.

A word on this clone: Likely a read error: the CDR3 ends without its conserved phenylalanine or tryptophan. No DNA is shown, since the ends of the CDR3 on it are uncertain; the CDR3 is the one TCRdb lists. The rearrangement uses TRBV6-6 and TRBJ1-1; TRBD1, the D gene given by the table, was not confirmed from the DNA. Counting both end residues, the CDR3 totals 12 amino acids. Germline CDR1 MNHNY, CDR2 SVGAGI (reference sequence). The CDR3 region is CASRLSAGQNPL.

This chain joins TRBV5-1 and TRBJ2-1; 9 bases line up with TRBD1. This CDR3 has 15 residues. Germline V lookup: CDR1 SGHRS, CDR2 YFSETQ. V dropped 4 bases and J dropped 1; count of bases not matched to a gene: 3. CDR3 protein: CASSVTGGSYNEQFF. For the CDR3, the DNA is TGCGCCAGCAGCGTGACAGGGGGATCCTACAATGAGCAGTTCTTC.

The V gene is TRBV4-3, the J gene TRBJ2-7, with a possible D match to TRBD1 (5 bases). The CDR3 extends over 17 amino acids. Trimming left V 0 bases short and J 6 bases short, with 21 bases between. CDR1 is LGHNA and CDR2 is YSLEER in the germline V gene. Here the CDR3 reads CASSQDNAGPPWSEQYF. The CDR3 bases are TGCGCCAGCAGCCAAGATAACGCAGGGCCCCCATGGTCCGAGCAGTACTTC.

The table lists this clone with a count of one. The chain carries TRBV2 and TRBJ1-4; 7 bases align to TRBD1. The CDR3 spans 15 residues. The germline V gene has CDR1 SNHLY and CDR2 FYNNEI. Trimming took 4 bases from V and 8 from J; bases not matched to a gene: 10. CDR3 bases: TGTGCCAGCAGTGCAGACAGGGCGGGTCGAGAAAAACTGTTTTTT. This encodes CASSADRAGREKLFF.

The chain joins TRBV2 to TRBJ1-5; 11 bases match TRBD1. The CDR3 is 15 residues long. The germline V gene has CDR1 SNHLY and CDR2 FYNNEI. Trimming removed 6 bases from V and 1 base from J; junction bases left unmatched: 2. The CDR3 DNA reads TGTGCCAGCAGGGACAGGGGGCTAAGCAATCAGCCCCAGCATTTT. Protein: CASRDRGLSNQPQHF.

The V call is TRBV4-2, the J call TRBJ2-3; TRBD1 matches at 10 bases. This CDR3 contains 15 residues. CDR1 and CDR2 from the germline V gene are LGHNA and YNFKEQ. V was pared by 5 bases and J by 1 base, with 3 bases of the junction left unmatched. CDR3 residues: CASSTGTGGTDTQYF. In DNA, the CDR3 is TGTGCCAGCAGCACCGGGACAGGGGGCACAGATACGCAGTATTTT.

In its sample, this clone was seen a few times. This sequence joins TRBV10-2 and TRBJ2-5, with D perhaps matching TRBD1 (5 bases). The V gene lost 8 bases and the J gene lost 0 bases, with 22 bases spanning the gap. CDR3 length equals 17 residues. Germline V CDR1 and CDR2: WSHSY, SAAADI. The CDR3 here is CASGRPMDNWYQETQYF. The CDR3 bases are TGCGCCAGCGGTCGACCAATGGACAATTGGTACCAAGAGACCCAGTACTTC.

The chain recombines TRBV9 with TRBJ2-1; D not certain. The CDR3 loop spans 15 amino acids. V shed 5 bases and J shed 3 bases, with 15 bases lying between them. The germline V gene has CDR1 SGDLS and CDR2 YYNGEE. The CDR3 loop reads CASSGDWPHYNEQFF. CDR3 bases: TGTGCCAGCAGTGGAGATTGGCCGCACTACAATGAGCAGTTCTTC.

The V gene is TRBV4-3, the J gene TRBJ1-2; weak D call: TRBD1 (5 bases). This CDR3 has 14 amino acids. V was shortened by 2 bases and J by 8 bases, with 15 bases between the two germline ends. The germline V gene has CDR1 LGHNA and CDR2 YSLEER. In DNA form, the CDR3 reads TGCGCCAGCAGCCAATACGAGCAGGCAGGGGGCTACACCTTC. This gives the protein CASSQYEQAGGYTF.

J is TRBJ1-1 and V is TRBV27; a possible D gene is TRBD1 (6 bases). V lost 7 bases, J lost 0 bases, and 18 bases lay in between. Germline loops: CDR1 MNHEY, CDR2 SMNVEV (reference sequence). The CDR3 has 16 residues. CDR3 nucleotide sequence: TGTGCCAGCATTAATTCCCCGGGACACATGAACACTGAAGCTTTCTTT. Encoded protein: CASINSPGHMNTEAFF.

The chain combines TRBV2 with TRBJ1-1; possibly TRBD1 for D (5 bases). This CDR3 region has 16 residues. Germline assignment: CDR1 SNHLY and CDR2 FYNNEI. Trimming took off 4 bases at V and 6 bases at J, with 21 bases between the two ends. This chain's CDR3 is CASSAGTRGLGSEAFF. CDR3 nucleotides: TGTGCCAGCAGTGCCGGGACTAGGGGCTTGGGTTCTGAAGCTTTCTTT.

The chain employs TRBV28 and TRBJ2-7; the D is unclear. Trimming stripped 4 bases from V and 5 bases from J, with 18 bases between. The CDR3 extends over 15 amino acids. Germline lookup yields CDR1 MDHEN and CDR2 SYDVKM. The CDR3 DNA is TGTGCCAGCAGTTCCCCAACTGGCACAGACCACGAGCAGTACTTC. This codes for CASSSPTGTDHEQYF.

The chain employs TRBV5-1 and TRBJ2-1, with a weak D call TRBD1 (6 bases). V lost 0 bases, J lost 8 bases, and 12 bases lay in between. Germline assignment: CDR1 SGHRS and CDR2 YFSETQ. The CDR3 length is 14 residues. CDR3 sequence: CASSLDRAGDEQFF. CDR3 nucleotide sequence: TGCGCCAGCAGCTTGGACAGGGCTGGAGATGAGCAGTTCTTC.